Following are 6 T cell receptor beta chains from one sample sequenced in a study of blood T cells in healthy people across ages. A sample-barcoded 5' primer and a J-beta primer mix were used in a second PCR of roughly 6 to 11 cycles. TCRdb ran MiXCR on the 5' RACE reads and lists one entry per CDR3 protein. This sample carries more than 1.4 million distinct CDR3 sequences, roughly 40% of them seen once, and the ten largest clones take roughly 7.7%. The sample comprised blood. The receptor set was obtained from a woman aged 18-29 years in good health.

The chain couples TRBV20-1 to TRBJ2-3; D tentatively fits TRBD1 or TRBD2 (6 bases each). V lost 4 bases to trimming and J lost 5 bases, with 10 bases between them. CDR3 length equals 12 residues. Germline V gene sequence: CDR1 DFQATT, CDR2 SNEGSKA (reference sequence). In DNA, the CDR3 is TGCAGTGCTACCGAGGGGGGAGATACGCAGTATTTT. Its translation: CSATEGGDTQYF.

This clonotype was detected a few times. The rearrangement joins TRBV13 to TRBJ2-7; D remains unclear. Germline values: CDR1 PRHDT, CDR2 FYEKMQ (reference sequence). CDR3 length: 15 amino acids. V gave up 5 bases and J gave up 0 bases, with 14 bases separating them. Here the CDR3 DNA reads TGTGCCAGCAGCACCCGGGTCCATAACTCCTACGAGCAGTACTTC. Encoded protein: CASSTRVHNSYEQYF.

V usage is TRBV6-5 and J usage is TRBJ2-6; D may be TRBD1 (6 bases). The CDR3 has 18 amino acids. With 3 bases removed from V and 0 bases from J, the gap between germline ends came to 15 bases. Germline CDR1 reads MNHEY; CDR2 reads SVGAGI. The CDR3 protein is CASSYGGQTSSGANVLTF. The CDR3 DNA sequence: TGTGCCAGCAGTTATGGGGGACAAACGAGCTCTGGGGCCAACGTCCTGACTTTC.

The chain recombines TRBV2 with TRBJ2-5, with unresolved D. The CDR3 consists of 13 residues. The germline gives CDR1 SNHLY, CDR2 FYNNEI. Trimming left V 2 bases short and J 2 bases short, with 6 bases between. This CDR3 is CASSEMGQETQYF. CDR3 nucleotide sequence: TGTGCCAGCAGTGAAATGGGTCAAGAGACCCAGTACTTC.

V gene TRBV7-9 combines with J gene TRBJ1-1, with TRBD1 as a possible D gene (5 bases). The germline V and J ends were trimmed by 6 bases and 4 bases, with 24 bases remaining between them. Germline V gene data show CDR1 as SEHNR and CDR2 as FQNEAQ (reference sequence). This CDR3 has 17 amino acids. CDR3 amino acids: CASSTPRGRMSGTEAFF. The DNA of the CDR3 is TGTGCCAGCAGTACACCCCGGGGCAGGATGAGCGGCACTGAAGCTTTCTTT.

The V and J genes are TRBV9 and TRBJ1-1; tentatively, D is TRBD1 (5 bases). Germline CDR1 reads SGDLS; CDR2 reads YYNGEE. V gave up 3 bases and J gave up 4 bases, with 10 bases separating them. The CDR3 totals 13 residues. The CDR3 DNA sequence: TGTGCCAGCAGCGCCGCAGACAGCACTGAAGCTTTCTTT. This encodes CASSAADSTEAFF.